The clone carrying this TCR beta chain has a single count. Its antigen is not known. Every subset had its genomic DNA shared out evenly among several immunoSEQ plates. TCRdb's copy holds only in-frame clones and misses some; the assay was immunoSEQ multiplex PCR. The sample lists around 750,000 clones, around 67% occurring once. Per germline, CDR1 LNHNV and CDR2 YYDKDF (reference sequence). V shed 0 bases and J shed 6 bases, with 14 bases lying between them. The CDR3 spans 15 residues. This sample was taken from a study of shared clonotypes between healthy human individuals. Study conclusions and caveats: A generally larger estimated richness was seen in naive subsets than in memory subsets. Of the naive CD4 clonotypes, roughly 5% were shared across a handful of donors.

The TCR comes from a woman aged 25 to 39 in good health. The specimen was memory CD4+ T cells sorted from blood. Subset here: CD45RA-negative fraction. The chain combines TRBV15 with TRBJ1-1; tentative D call: TRBD1 (5 bases). CDR3 in DNA: TGTGCCACCAGCAGAGACCCTTCTGGGGGGTCTGAAGCTTTCTTT. It specifies CATSRDPSGGSEAFF. The full variable domain, rest sourced from reference TRBV15 and TRBJ1-1, is DAMVIQNPRYQVTQFGKPVTLSCSQTLNHNVMYWYQQKSSQAPKLLFHYYDKDFNNEADTPDNFQSRRPNTSFCFLDIRSPGLGDTAMYLCATSRDPSGGSEAFFGQGTRLTVV.